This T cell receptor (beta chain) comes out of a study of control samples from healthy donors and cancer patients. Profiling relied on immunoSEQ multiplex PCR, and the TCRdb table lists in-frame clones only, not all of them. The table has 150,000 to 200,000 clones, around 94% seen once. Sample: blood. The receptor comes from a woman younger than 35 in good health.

The CDR3 sequence: CASSSKGDLEAFF. The CDR3 DNA reads as TGTGCCAGCAGTTCCAAGGGGGACCTTGAAGCTTTCTTT. The rearrangement joins TRBV6-5 to TRBJ1-1; D possibly corresponds to TRBD1 (6 bases). The germline CDR1 and CDR2 sequences are MNHEY and SVGAGI. Trimming pared 4 bases from V and 7 bases from J, leaving 13 bases between. This CDR3 contains 13 residues.